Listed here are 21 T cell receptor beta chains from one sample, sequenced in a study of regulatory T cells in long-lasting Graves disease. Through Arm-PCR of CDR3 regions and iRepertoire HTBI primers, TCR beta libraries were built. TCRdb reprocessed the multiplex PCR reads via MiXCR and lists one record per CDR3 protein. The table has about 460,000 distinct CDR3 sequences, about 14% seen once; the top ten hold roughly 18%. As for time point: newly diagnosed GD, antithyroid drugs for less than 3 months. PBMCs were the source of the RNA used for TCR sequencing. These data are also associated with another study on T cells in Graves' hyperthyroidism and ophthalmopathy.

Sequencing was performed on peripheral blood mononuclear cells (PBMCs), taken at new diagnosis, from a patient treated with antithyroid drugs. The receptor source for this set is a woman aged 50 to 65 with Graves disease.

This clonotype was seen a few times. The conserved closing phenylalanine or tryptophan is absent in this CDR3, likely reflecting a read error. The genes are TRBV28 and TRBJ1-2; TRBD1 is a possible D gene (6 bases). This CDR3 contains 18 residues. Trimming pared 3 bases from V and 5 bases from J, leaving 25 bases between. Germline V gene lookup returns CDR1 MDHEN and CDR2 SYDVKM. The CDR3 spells CASSLPSRGAGDEYGYTS. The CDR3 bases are TGTGCCAGCAGTTTGCCCTCTCGTGGGGCAGGGGATGAATATGGCTACACCTCC.

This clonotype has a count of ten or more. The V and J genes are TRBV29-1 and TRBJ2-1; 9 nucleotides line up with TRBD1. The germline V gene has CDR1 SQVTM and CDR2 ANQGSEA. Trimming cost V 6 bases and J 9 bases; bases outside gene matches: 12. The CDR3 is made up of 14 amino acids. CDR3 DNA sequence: TGCAGCGTCAGGGACAGGGAATCCGGGGGTGAGCAGTTCTTC. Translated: CSVRDRESGGEQFF.

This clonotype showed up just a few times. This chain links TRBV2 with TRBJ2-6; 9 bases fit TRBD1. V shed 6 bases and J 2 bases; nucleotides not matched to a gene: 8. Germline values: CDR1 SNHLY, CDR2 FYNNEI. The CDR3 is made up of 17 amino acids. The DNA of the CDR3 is TGTGCCAGCAGGCCCGGGACAGGGATCCCTGGGGCCAACGTCCTGACTTTC. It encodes CASRPGTGIPGANVLTF.

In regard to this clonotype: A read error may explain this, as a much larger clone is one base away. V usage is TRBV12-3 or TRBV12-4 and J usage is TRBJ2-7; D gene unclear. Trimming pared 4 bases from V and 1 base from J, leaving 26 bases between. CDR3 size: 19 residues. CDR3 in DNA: TGTGCCAGCAGTTGCTCGGGCGTAACACCACCAAGCCGTTCCTACGAGCAGTACTTC. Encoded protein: CASSCSGVTPPSRSYEQYF.

The CDR3 DNA is TGTGCCAGCAGCGGAGGACAGGCGAGCAGGTGGGCGAACACCGGGGAGCTGTTTTTT. This gives the protein CASSGGQASRWANTGELFF. The rearrangement joins TRBV5-6 to TRBJ2-2; 7 bases line up with TRBD1. The CDR3 contains 19 residues. V shed 4 bases, J shed 0 bases, and the junction held 15 bases outside the gene matches. Looked up from germline, CDR1 is SGHDT and CDR2 is YYEEEE. The whole variable domain, remainder taken from reference TRBV5-6 and TRBJ2-2, is DAGVTQSPTHLIKTRGQQVTLRCSPKSGHDTVSWYQQALGQGPQFIFQYYEEEERQRGNFPDRFSGHQFPNYSSELNVNALLLGDSALYLCASSGGQASRWANTGELFFGEGSRLTVL.

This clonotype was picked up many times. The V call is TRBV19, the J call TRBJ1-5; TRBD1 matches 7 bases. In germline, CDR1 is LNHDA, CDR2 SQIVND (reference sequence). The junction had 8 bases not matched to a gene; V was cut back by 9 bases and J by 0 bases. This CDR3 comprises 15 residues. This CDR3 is CASSRTGYSNQPQHF. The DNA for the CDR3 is TGTGCCAGCAGCCGGACAGGCTATAGCAATCAGCCCCAGCATTTT.

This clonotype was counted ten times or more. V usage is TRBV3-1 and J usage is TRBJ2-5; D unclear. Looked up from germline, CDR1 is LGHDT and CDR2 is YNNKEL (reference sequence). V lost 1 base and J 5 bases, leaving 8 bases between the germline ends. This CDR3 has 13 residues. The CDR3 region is CASSQVLRETQYF. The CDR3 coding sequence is TGTGCCAGCAGCCAAGTCCTCCGTGAGACCCAGTACTTC.

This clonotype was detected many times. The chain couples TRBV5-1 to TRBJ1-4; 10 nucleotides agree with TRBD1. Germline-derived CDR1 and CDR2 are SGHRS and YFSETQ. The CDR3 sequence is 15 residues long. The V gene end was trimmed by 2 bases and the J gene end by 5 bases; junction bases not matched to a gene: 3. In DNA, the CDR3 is TGCGCCAGCAGCTTAGGGGGACAGGGGAATGAAAAACTGTTTTTT. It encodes CASSLGGQGNEKLFF.

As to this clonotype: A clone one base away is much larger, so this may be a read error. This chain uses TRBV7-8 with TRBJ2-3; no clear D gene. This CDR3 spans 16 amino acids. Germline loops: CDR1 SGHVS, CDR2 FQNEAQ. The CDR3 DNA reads TGTGCCAGCAGCTTAGCGGGCAGCCAATACTCAGATACGCAGTCTTTT. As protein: CASSLAGSQYSDTQSF. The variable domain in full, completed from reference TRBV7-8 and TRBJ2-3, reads GAGVSQSPRYKVAKRGQDVALRCDPISGHVSLFWYQQALGQGPEFLTYFQNEAQLDKSGLPSDRFFAERPEGSVSTLKIQRTQQEDSAVYLCASSLAGSQYSDTQSFGPGTRLTVL.

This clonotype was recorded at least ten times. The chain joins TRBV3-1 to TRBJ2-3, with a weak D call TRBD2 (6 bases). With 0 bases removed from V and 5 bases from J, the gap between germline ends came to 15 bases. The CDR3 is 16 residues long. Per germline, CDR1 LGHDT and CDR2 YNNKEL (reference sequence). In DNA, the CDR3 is TGTGCCAGCAGCCAAGAAGAATGGCTCGGGGGAGATACGCAGTATTTT. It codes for CASSQEEWLGGDTQYF.

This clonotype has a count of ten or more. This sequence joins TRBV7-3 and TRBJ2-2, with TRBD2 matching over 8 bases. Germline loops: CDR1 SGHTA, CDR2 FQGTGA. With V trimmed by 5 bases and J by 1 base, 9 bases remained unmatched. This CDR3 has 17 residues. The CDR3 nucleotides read TGTGCCAGCAGCCCCTTTAGCGGGAACGGGAACACCGGGGAGCTGTTTTTT. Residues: CASSPFSGNGNTGELFF.

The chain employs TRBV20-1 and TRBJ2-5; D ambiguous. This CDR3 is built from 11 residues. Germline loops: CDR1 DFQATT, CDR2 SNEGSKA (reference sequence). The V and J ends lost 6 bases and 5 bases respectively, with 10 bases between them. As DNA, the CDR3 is TGCAGTGCGCCCATCGGCGAGACCCAGTACTTC. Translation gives CSAPIGETQYF.

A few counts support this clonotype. CDR3 protein: CSAWTSGFSTDTQYF. The CDR3, as DNA: TGCAGTGCGTGGACTAGCGGATTTAGCACAGATACGCAGTATTTT. This chain uses TRBV20-1 with TRBJ2-3; 10 nucleotides line up with TRBD2. CDR3 length: 15 residues. Germline V lookup: CDR1 DFQATT, CDR2 SNEGSKA (reference sequence). The V segment lost 6 bases and the J segment 0 bases; nucleotides outside the gene matches: 6.

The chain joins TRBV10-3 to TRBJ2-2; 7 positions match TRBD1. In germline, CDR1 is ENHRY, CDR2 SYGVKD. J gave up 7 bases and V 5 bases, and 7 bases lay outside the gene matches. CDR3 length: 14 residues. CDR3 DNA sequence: TGTGCCATCAGTTTACAGGGGAGTGACGGGGAGCTGTTTTTT. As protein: CAISLQGSDGELFF.

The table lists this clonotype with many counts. DNA of the CDR3: TGTGCCAGCTCGGAGACTAGCGACACAGATACGCAGTATTTT. It translates to CASSETSDTDTQYF. The V and J genes are TRBV18 and TRBJ2-3; 8 nucleotides align to TRBD2. The junction had 4 bases not matched to a gene; V was cut back by 6 bases and J by 2 bases. This CDR3 region has 14 residues. Germline V gene sequence: CDR1 KGHSH, CDR2 LQKENI.

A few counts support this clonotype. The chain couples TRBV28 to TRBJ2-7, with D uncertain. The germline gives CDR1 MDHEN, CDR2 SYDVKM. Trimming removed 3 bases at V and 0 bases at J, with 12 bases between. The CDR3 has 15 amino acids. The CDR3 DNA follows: TGTGCCAGCAGTTTGAGTGCCCCGAGCTCCTACGAGCAGTACTTC. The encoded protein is CASSLSAPSSYEQYF.

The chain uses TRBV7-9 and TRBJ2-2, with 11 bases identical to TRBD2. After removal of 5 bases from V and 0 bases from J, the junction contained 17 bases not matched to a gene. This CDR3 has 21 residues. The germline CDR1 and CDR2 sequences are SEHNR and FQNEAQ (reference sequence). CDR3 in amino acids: CASSLPRISGRAAPNTGELFF. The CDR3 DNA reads TGTGCCAGCAGCCTTCCCCGTATTAGCGGGAGGGCCGCGCCGAACACCGGGGAGCTGTTTTTT. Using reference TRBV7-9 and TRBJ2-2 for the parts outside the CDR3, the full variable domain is DTGVSQNPRHKITKRGQNVTFRCDPISEHNRLYWYRQTLGQGPEFLTYFQNEAQLEKSRLLSDRFSAERPKGSFSTLEIQRTEQGDSAMYLCASSLPRISGRAAPNTGELFFGEGSRLTVL.

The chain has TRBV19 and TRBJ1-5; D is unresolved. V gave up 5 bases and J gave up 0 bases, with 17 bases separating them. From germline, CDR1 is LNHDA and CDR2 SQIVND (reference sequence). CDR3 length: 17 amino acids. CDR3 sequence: CASSPSDGGYSNQPQHF. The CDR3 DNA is TGTGCCAGTAGTCCTTCGGACGGTGGCTATAGCAATCAGCCCCAGCATTTT.

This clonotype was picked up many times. The CDR3 here is CASSSRGGDNPYEQYF. CDR3 nucleotide sequence: TGTGCCAGCAGTTCTAGGGGGGGGGACAATCCTTACGAGCAGTACTTC. J is TRBJ2-7 and V is TRBV28, with a weak D call TRBD2 (7 bases). The V gene's germline CDR1 is MDHEN and CDR2 SYDVKM. The V gene lost 4 bases and the J gene lost 4 bases, with 20 bases spanning the gap. The CDR3 sequence is 16 residues long.

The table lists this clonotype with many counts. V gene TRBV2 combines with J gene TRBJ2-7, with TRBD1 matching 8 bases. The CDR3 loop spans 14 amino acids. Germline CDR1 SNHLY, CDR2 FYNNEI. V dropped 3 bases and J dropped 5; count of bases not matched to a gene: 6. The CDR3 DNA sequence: TGTGCCAGCAGTGACTCCGACAGGGGCCACGAGCAGTACTTC. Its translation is CASSDSDRGHEQYF.

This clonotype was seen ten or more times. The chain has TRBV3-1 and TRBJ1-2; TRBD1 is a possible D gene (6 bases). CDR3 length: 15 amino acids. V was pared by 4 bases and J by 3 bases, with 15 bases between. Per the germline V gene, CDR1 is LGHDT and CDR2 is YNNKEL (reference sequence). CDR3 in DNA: TGTGCCAGCAGCCTCGGACAGCCTGGTCACTATGGCTACACCTTC. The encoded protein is CASSLGQPGHYGYTF.